These 17 T cell receptor beta chains originate from one sample sequenced in a study of blood T cell repertoires in COVID-19. Some clones are missing from TCRdb's copy, which holds only in-frame ones; the method was immunoSEQ multiplex PCR. The sample has hundreds of thousands of clones, roughly 85% seen once. The material sequenced was peripheral blood. The receptors were sampled from a human donor in a cohort sampled during active COVID-19.

This rearrangement joins TRBV29-1 to TRBJ2-3; TRBD2 might be the D (6 bases). The CDR3 has 12 residues. V was trimmed by 6 bases and J by 8 bases, leaving 15 bases between them. Germline V gives CDR1 SQVTM, CDR2 ANQGSEA. CDR3 sequence (DNA): TGCAGCGTCCGGGACTCCGCGAGTACGCAGTATTTT. Encoded protein: CSVRDSASTQYF.

In DNA, the CDR3 is TGTGCCACCCACCTAGGCGGGGAGCTGTTTTTT. This sequence encodes CATHLGGELFF. This rearrangement joins TRBV6-5 to TRBJ2-2, with D unclear. This CDR3 is built from 11 residues. Trimming cost V 10 bases and J 7 bases, with 10 bases left between them. Germline values: CDR1 MNHEY, CDR2 SVGAGI.

The chain is built from TRBV11-2 and TRBJ2-3; 9 bases are a match to TRBD1. The CDR3 has 15 amino acids. Trimming took 5 bases from V and 2 from J; bases not matched to a gene: 5. CDR1 and CDR2 (germline): SGHAT, FQNNGV. The CDR3 DNA sequence: TGTGCCAGCAGCGAGGGACAGGGAGACACAGATACGCAGTATTTT. The encoded protein is CASSEGQGDTDTQYF.

The V call is TRBV6-5, the J call TRBJ1-5, with 7 bases identical to TRBD1. From germline, CDR1 is MNHEY and CDR2 SVGAGI. Trimming took 0 bases from V and 5 from J; bases not matched to a gene: 4. The CDR3 consists of 15 residues. CDR3 DNA: TGTGCCAGCAGTTACTCTCTAACAGGGGATCAGCCCCAGCATTTT. The encoded protein is CASSYSLTGDQPQHF.

This rearrangement joins TRBV4-1 to TRBJ1-2, with 10 bases matching TRBD1. The length of the CDR3 is 17 residues. With 1 base clipped from V and 0 bases from J, the junction kept 5 bases outside the gene matches. Germline loops: CDR1 MGHRA, CDR2 YSYEKL. The CDR3 DNA is TGCGCCAGCAGCCAAGGGAGGGGGACAGGGGCTAACTATGGCTACACCTTC. This translates into CASSQGRGTGANYGYTF.

CDR3 in amino acids: CASSPGLAGQRSGANVLTF. In DNA, the CDR3 is TGTGCCAGCTCTCCGGGACTAGCGGGGCAGCGCTCTGGGGCCAACGTCCTGACTTTC. V and J are TRBV18 and TRBJ2-6; 13 positions agree with TRBD2. This CDR3 contains 19 residues. Germline V gene lookup returns CDR1 KGHSH and CDR2 LQKENI. V lost 6 bases and J lost 0; bases outside the gene matches: 8.

J is TRBJ2-6 and V is TRBV28; possible D gene TRBD1, 5 bases. Germline CDR1 and CDR2: MDHEN and SYDVKM. This CDR3 contains 14 residues. Trimming left V 5 bases short and J 1 base short, with 6 bases between. The CDR3 nucleotides are TGTGCCAGCAGTAGACAGTCTGGGGCCAACGTCCTGACTTTC. This gives the protein CASSRQSGANVLTF. The variable domain in full, with the rest retrieved from reference TRBV28 and TRBJ2-6, is DVKVTQSSRYLVKRTGEKVFLECVQDMDHENMFWYRQDPGLGLRLIYFSYDVKMKEKGDIPEGYSVSREKKERFSLILESASTNQTSMYLCASSRQSGANVLTFGAGSRLTVL.

The rearrangement links TRBV12-5 to TRBJ1-1, with D perhaps matching TRBD1 (6 bases). Trimming cost V 1 base and J 0 bases, with 15 bases left between them. CDR3 size: 17 residues. The germline CDR1 and CDR2 sequences are LGHNT and FRNRAP. CDR3 DNA: TGTGCTAGTGGTTTGGCAACCTGGGACACCCTGAACACTGAAGCTTTCTTT. It translates to CASGLATWDTLNTEAFF.

The chain carries TRBV5-1 and TRBJ1-2; 8 nucleotides match TRBD1. From germline, CDR1 is SGHRS and CDR2 YFSETQ. There are 14 residues in the CDR3. V shed 4 bases and J 3 bases; nucleotides not matched to a gene: 5. Here the CDR3 DNA reads TGCGCCAGCAGCAACGAGGGACAGGACTATGGCTACACCTTC. It yields the protein CASSNEGQDYGYTF.

The chain uses TRBV30 and TRBJ1-1; tentative D call: TRBD1 (5 bases). This CDR3 is built from 11 residues. Germline CDR1 reads GTSNPN; CDR2 reads SVGIG (reference sequence). Trimming took 0 bases from V and 12 from J, leaving 11 bases between them. The CDR3 here is CAWSVGVGPFF. The DNA of the CDR3 is TGTGCCTGGAGTGTAGGGGTGGGGCCTTTCTTT.

The CDR3 DNA follows: TGTGCCAGCAGTGATCCATTGAGGGGGGGATCCTACGAGCAGTACTTC. Protein product: CASSDPLRGGSYEQYF. The gene calls are TRBV6-1 and TRBJ2-7; the D gene is possibly TRBD2 (7 bases). Per the germline V gene, CDR1 is MNHNS and CDR2 is SASEGT. CDR3 length: 16 amino acids. Trimming left V 3 bases short and J 1 base short, with 16 bases between.

V and J are TRBV4-1 and TRBJ2-7; 10 positions match TRBD2. V lost 4 bases to trimming and J lost 3 bases; unmatched junction nucleotides: 6. Germline V gives CDR1 MGHRA, CDR2 YSYEKL. This CDR3 has 15 amino acids. The DNA of the CDR3 is TGCGCCAGCAGCCCTATAGCGGGGGGAAACTACGAGCAGTACTTC. As protein: CASSPIAGGNYEQYF.

The chain has TRBV5-1 and TRBJ2-5; D might be TRBD2 (5 bases). Germline values: CDR1 SGHRS, CDR2 YFSETQ. The germline V and J ends were trimmed by 5 bases and 1 base, with 15 bases remaining between them. The CDR3 totals 15 residues. The DNA of the CDR3 is TGCGCCAGCAGTTCGGGATCTCGCCTCCAAGAGACCCAGTACTTC. It specifies CASSSGSRLQETQYF. Combining the CDR3 with reference TRBV5-1 and TRBJ2-5 gives the whole variable domain KAGVTQTPRYLIKTRGQQVTLSCSPISGHRSVSWYQQTPGQGLQFLFEYFSETQRNKGNFPGRFSGRQFSNSRSEMNVSTLELGDSALYLCASSSGSRLQETQYFGPGTRLLVL.

This chain uses TRBV4-1 with TRBJ2-1; unclear D gene. The CDR3 covers 12 residues. Trimming cost V 8 bases and J 7 bases, with 12 bases left between them. Germline V CDR1 and CDR2: MGHRA, YSYEKL. CDR3 bases: TGCGCCAGCCGCGCCCCAGCGAATGAGCAGTTCTTC. This encodes CASRAPANEQFF.

The chain is built from TRBV28 and TRBJ1-5; 8 nucleotides align to TRBD1. V shed 5 bases, J shed 3 bases, and the junction held 12 bases outside the gene matches. Germline V gives CDR1 MDHEN, CDR2 SYDVKM. The CDR3 spans 17 residues. The DNA of the CDR3 is TGTGCCAGCAGTCCGAGAAGGACAGGGAACGCCAATCAGCCCCAGCATTTT. It specifies CASSPRRTGNANQPQHF.

The chain joins TRBV9 to TRBJ1-1; D is ambiguous. The CDR3 has 15 residues. The V end lost 4 bases, the J end lost 11 bases, and 24 bases lay between the germline ends. Germline V CDR1 and CDR2: SGDLS, YYNGEE. CDR3 sequence reads: CASSPGGRGSSAAFF. The CDR3 DNA is TGTGCCAGCAGCCCAGGAGGTCGAGGGAGCAGCGCGGCTTTCTTT. Filled out from reference TRBV9 and TRBJ1-1, the complete variable domain reads DSGVTQTPKHLITATGQRVTLRCSPRSGDLSVYWYQQSLDQGLQFLIQYYNGEERAKGNILERFSAQQFPDLHSELNLSSLELGDSALYFCASSPGGRGSSAAFFGQGTRLTVV.

DNA for the CDR3: TGTGCCAGTAATAGACAGACGAACACCGGGGAGCTGTTTTTT. Translation gives CASNRQTNTGELFF. The rearrangement links TRBV6-1 to TRBJ2-2; perhaps TRBD1 as D (5 bases). Trimming took 9 bases from V and 0 from J, leaving 11 bases between them. Per germline, CDR1 MNHNS and CDR2 SASEGT. The CDR3 consists of 14 residues.